This is a list of T cell receptor beta chains from one sample in a study of shared clonotypes between healthy human individuals. Data came from immunoSEQ multiplex PCR; TCRdb stores just in-frame clones and leaves some out. The sample lists around 1.1 million clones; approximately 78% were seen once. Sample: memory CD4+ T cells from PBMCs. All receptors come from a man in his late teens or twenties in good health. Some clones in this sample may be carry-over from other donors' samples. Both conserved end residues are part of each CDR3. The D gene is left open where the match is weak. Only part of the rows carry a size: once, few, many, or a class if the clone is expanded.

CASSQGLDNYGYTF,TGCGCCAGCAGCCAAGGCCTTGATAACTATGGCTACACCTTC,.,TRBJ1-2,TRBV4-3,.
CASSLVGETQYF,TGTGCCAGCAGCTTAGTTGGAGAGACCCAGTACTTC,.,TRBJ2-5,TRBV7-2,.
CASREMTANTEAFF,TGTGCCAGCAGGGAGATGACGGCTAACACTGAAGCTTTCTTT,.,TRBJ1-1,TRBV2,.
CASSPRGQGSYEQYF,TGTGCCAGCAGTCCCCGCGGACAGGGGTCCTACGAGCAGTACTTC,.,TRBJ2-7,TRBV6-5,TRBD1
CASSLNRGLYYGYTF,TGTGCCAGCAGTTTAAACAGGGGGCTATACTATGGCTACACCTTC,.,TRBJ1-2,TRBV28,TRBD1
CASSSQGLGEEKLFF,TGTGCCAGCAGCTCCCAGGGGTTGGGGGAAGAAAAACTGTTTTTT,.,TRBJ1-4,TRBV28,.
CASRLPQDQETQYF,TGTGCAAGTCGCTTACCACAGGATCAAGAGACCCAGTACTTC,few,TRBJ2-5,TRBV12-2,.
CASSPNRVRGDTQYF,TGCGCCAGCAGCCCAAACAGGGTTAGGGGAGATACGCAGTATTTT,.,TRBJ2-3,TRBV4-3,.
CASSIRGLRAGELFF,TGTGCCAGTAGTATACGGGGACTTAGAGCCGGGGAGCTGTTTTTT,.,TRBJ2-2,TRBV19,.
CASRNPFSGANVLTF,TGTGCCAGCCGAAACCCGTTCTCTGGGGCCAACGTCCTGACTTTC,.,TRBJ2-6,TRBV9,.
CASSDGLAGAAGELFF,TGCGCCAGCAGCGATGGACTAGCGGGAGCGGCCGGGGAGCTGTTTTTT,once,TRBJ2-2,TRBV5-1,TRBD2
CASSLETGVEQFF,TGTGCCAGCAGTTTAGAGACAGGGGTTGAGCAGTTCTTC,.,TRBJ2-1,TRBV28,TRBD1
CASSTGDRENQPQHF,TGTGCCAGCAGTACCGGGGACAGGGAAAATCAGCCCCAGCATTTT,.,TRBJ1-5,TRBV2,TRBD1
CASSYFLGRAEAFF,TGTGCCAGCAGTTACTTCCTGGGTCGCGCTGAAGCTTTCTTT,.,TRBJ1-1,TRBV6-5,.
CASSLSTGIVGNEQFF,TGCGCCAGCAGCTTATCGACAGGGATCGTGGGCAATGAGCAGTTCTTC,few,TRBJ2-1,TRBV5-1,TRBD1
CASSSPGGDTQYF,TGTGCCAGCAGCTCTCCGGGGGGAGATACGCAGTATTTT,once,TRBJ2-3,TRBV7-3,TRBD2
CASGSLAGTGEGGYTF,TGTGCTAGTGGCTCTCTCGCCGGGACAGGGGAAGGTGGCTACACCTTC,.,TRBJ1-2,TRBV12-5,TRBD1
CASSDSLRISLKDTGELFF,TGTGCCAGCAGTGACTCTCTGCGTATCTCTCTAAAGGACACCGGGGAGCTGTTTTTT,.,TRBJ2-2,TRBV6-4,.
CASSPNPGLYTDTQYF,TGTGCCAGCAGCCCAAACCCGGGACTATACACAGATACGCAGTATTTT,few,TRBJ2-3,TRBV4-2,TRBD2
CASSPRQAGTGELFF,TGTGCCAGCAGCCCTAGACAGGCAGGCACCGGGGAGCTGTTTTTT,.,TRBJ2-2,TRBV7-3,.
CATSRRTGGPLGNTEAFF,TGTGCCACCAGCAGACGTACAGGGGGCCCCCTGGGGAACACTGAAGCTTTCTTT,few,TRBJ1-1,TRBV15,TRBD1
CASRGGRGTTGELFF,TGTGCCAGCAGGGGAGGGCGGGGGACCACCGGGGAGCTGTTTTTT,.,TRBJ2-2,TRBV2,TRBD2
CASRRRLNEKLFF,TGTGCCAGCAGGCGTCGCCTAAATGAAAAACTGTTTTTT,.,TRBJ1-4,TRBV28,.
CASSLVWGDYGYTF,TGTGCCAGCAGCTTAGTTTGGGGGGACTATGGCTACACCTTC,.,TRBJ1-2,TRBV7-8,.
CSVVRNRDEQYF,TGCAGCGTTGTGAGAAATCGGGACGAGCAGTACTTC,.,TRBJ2-7,TRBV29-1,.
CASSYGRDYEQYF,TGTGCCAGCAGTTACGGGAGAGACTACGAGCAGTACTTC,.,TRBJ2-7,TRBV25-1,.
CASSEPSGSGGRAYNEQFF,TGCGCCAGCAGTGAGCCGTCTGGCTCCGGCGGGAGGGCCTACAATGAGCAGTTCTTC,.,TRBJ2-1,TRBV10-1,TRBD2
CASSSQGYEQYF,TGCGCCAGCAGCTCACAGGGCTACGAGCAGTACTTC,few,TRBJ2-7,TRBV5-1,.
CASRRLAGGDNEQFF,TGTGCCAGCAGGAGACTAGCGGGAGGTGACAATGAGCAGTTCTTC,.,TRBJ2-1,TRBV2,TRBD2
CASLLGLAGGTDTQYF,TGTGCCAGCCTTCTGGGACTAGCGGGAGGGACAGATACGCAGTATTTT,.,TRBJ2-3,TRBV2,TRBD2
CASSLGGWGQGLQETQYF,TGTGCCAGCAGTCTTGGGGGGTGGGGACAGGGCCTCCAAGAGACCCAGTACTTC,.,TRBJ2-5,TRBV28,TRBD1
CAGGERGGDTEAFF,TGTGCCGGAGGGGAACGGGGAGGGGACACTGAAGCTTTCTTT,few,TRBJ1-1,TRBV7-9,.
CASSGGSTGGNTIYF,TGTGCCAGCAGCGGGGGGAGTACGGGTGGAAACACCATATATTTT,.,TRBJ1-3,TRBV5-4,.
CASSPWGGSGIGELFF,TGTGCCAGCAGCCCCTGGGGGGGGAGCGGGATCGGGGAGCTGTTTTTT,.,TRBJ2-2,TRBV5-6,TRBD2
CASSEVRGALTDTQYF,TGTGCCAGCAGTGAAGTAAGGGGCGCTTTAACAGATACGCAGTATTTT,once,TRBJ2-3,TRBV6-1,.
CASREGSSQPQHF,TGTGCCAGCAGGGAAGGGTCCTCCCAGCCCCAGCATTTT,.,TRBJ1-5,TRBV6-1,.
CASSLAVVAGDAYEQYF,TGTGCCAGCAGCTTAGCGGTGGTAGCGGGGGATGCCTACGAGCAGTACTTC,.,TRBJ2-7,TRBV11-1,TRBD2
CASSLEGQAYGEQYF,TGCGCCAGCAGCTTGGAGGGGCAGGCCTACGGGGAGCAGTACTTC,.,TRBJ2-7,TRBV5-1,.
CASSSPSGTSDTQYF,TGTGCCAGCAGCTCCCCTAGCGGGACCTCAGATACGCAGTATTTT,.,TRBJ2-3,TRBV5-4,TRBD2
CASSGSAGAKNIQYF,TGTGCCAGCAGTGGATCGGCAGGAGCCAAAAACATTCAGTACTTC,.,TRBJ2-4,TRBV2,.